The sequence of this T cell receptor (beta chain) was determined in a study of blood T cell repertoires in COVID-19. Study overall: Italy, Spain and the United States were the sources of the convalescent and acute COVID-19 samples. The cDNA or gDNA used as material had been derived from T cells, B-cell-depleted T cells, or PBMCs.

Authors' methods: Quantification of nucleated cells was approximated via reference gene primer amplification. Using immunoSEQ multiplex PCR, the repertoire was profiled, and TCRdb retains in-frame clones only, with some absent. D and trimming were read from the DNA, whereas the V and J calls and clone size are those reported in that table. This sample carries around 230,000 clones, about 83% of them seen once, and the ten largest clones take under 3%. Deletions cut 5 bases from V and 4 bases from J, with 12 bases between. The germline gives CDR1 SNHLY, CDR2 FYNNEI. The CDR3 runs 15 residues. The sequenced material came from peripheral blood. The receptor was isolated from a middle-aged woman with active or convalescent COVID-19. The chain couples TRBV2 to TRBJ1-6; tentative D call: TRBD1 (5 bases). In DNA, the CDR3 is TGTGCCAGCAGTCCCTCGGGGGGTTATAATTCACCCCTCCACTTT. Translated, it gives CASSPSGGYNSPLHF.